This T cell receptor (beta chain) came from a study of blood T cell repertoires in COVID-19. V shed 4 bases and J shed 3 bases, with 5 bases lying between them. CDR3 length: 12 amino acids. Per germline, CDR1 MDHEN and CDR2 SYDVKM. Across over 20 US areas, participants ranged in age from 18 to 89 years. Assignment of participants to cohorts was predicated upon participant-reported clinical history. Two negative PCRs, clearance, or symptom resolution were required of recovered Cohort 3 donors. Clones were read by immunoSEQ multiplex PCR, and TCRdb kept only the in-frame ones, dropping some. The sample carries around 300,000 clones, over 75% recorded once.

Sequenced material: PBMCs or T cells enriched from blood (not recorded which). The chain employs TRBV28 and TRBJ2-3; perhaps TRBD1 as D (5 bases). The TCR sequence derives from a man aged 25 to 45 who had recovered from COVID-19. DNA for the CDR3: TGTGCCAGCAGTTCAGGGACAGATACGCAGTATTTT. Encoded protein: CASSSGTDTQYF.